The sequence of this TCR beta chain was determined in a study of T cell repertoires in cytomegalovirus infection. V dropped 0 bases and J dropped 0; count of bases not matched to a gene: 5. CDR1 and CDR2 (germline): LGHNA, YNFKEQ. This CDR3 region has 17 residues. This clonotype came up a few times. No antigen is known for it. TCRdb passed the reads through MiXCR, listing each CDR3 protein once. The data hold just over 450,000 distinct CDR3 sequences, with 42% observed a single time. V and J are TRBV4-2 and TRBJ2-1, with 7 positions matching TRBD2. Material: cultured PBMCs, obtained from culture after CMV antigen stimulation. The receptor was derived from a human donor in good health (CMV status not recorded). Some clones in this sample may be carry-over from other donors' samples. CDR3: CASSQESGTSSYNEQFF. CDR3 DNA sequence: TGTGCCAGCAGCCAAGAAAGCGGGACCAGCTCCTACAATGAGCAGTTCTTC.